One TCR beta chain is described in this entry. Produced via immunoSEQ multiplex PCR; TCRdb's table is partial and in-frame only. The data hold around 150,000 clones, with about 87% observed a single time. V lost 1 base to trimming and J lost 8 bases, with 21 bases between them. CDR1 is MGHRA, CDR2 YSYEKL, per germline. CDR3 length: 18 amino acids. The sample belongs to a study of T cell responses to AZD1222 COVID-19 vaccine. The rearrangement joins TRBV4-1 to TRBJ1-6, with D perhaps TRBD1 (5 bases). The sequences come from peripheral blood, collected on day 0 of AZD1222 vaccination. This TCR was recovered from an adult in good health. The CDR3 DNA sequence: TGCGCCAGCAGCCAAGCAAACCGGGACTTCCCCGTGGATTCACCCCTCCACTTT. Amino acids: CASSQANRDFPVDSPLHF.